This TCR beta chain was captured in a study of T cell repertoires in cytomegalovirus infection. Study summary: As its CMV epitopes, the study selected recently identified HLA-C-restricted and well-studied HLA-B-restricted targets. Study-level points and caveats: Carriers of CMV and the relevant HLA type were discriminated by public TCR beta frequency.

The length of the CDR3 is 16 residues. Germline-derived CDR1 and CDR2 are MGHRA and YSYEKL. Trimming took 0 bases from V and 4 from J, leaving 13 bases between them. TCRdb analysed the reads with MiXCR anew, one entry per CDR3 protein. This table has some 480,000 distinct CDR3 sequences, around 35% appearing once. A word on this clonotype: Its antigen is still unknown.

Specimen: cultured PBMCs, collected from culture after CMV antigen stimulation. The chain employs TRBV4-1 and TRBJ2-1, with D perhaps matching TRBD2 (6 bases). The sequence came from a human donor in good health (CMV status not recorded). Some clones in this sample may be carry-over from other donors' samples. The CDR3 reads CASSQDRGGTYNEQFF. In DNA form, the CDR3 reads TGCGCCAGCAGCCAAGATCGGGGCGGGACGTACAATGAGCAGTTCTTC.